This record concerns one TCR beta chain sequence. Its antigen is currently unknown. The data were produced by immunoSEQ multiplex PCR, yet TCRdb's version contains in-frame clones alone and is incomplete. The table lists more than 90,000 clones, 90% of them singletons. The data stem from a study of T cell responses to AZD1222 COVID-19 vaccine. Study-wide results and limits: Repertoires were collected only later (after the peak T cell response had occurred). An increase in Spike-specific TCR breadth and depth was observed after two AZD1222 doses. Donors were mostly white British, more females; clonal diversity possibly underestimated. Baseline seropositivity occurred in only 5 to 7 AZD1222 recipients.

The V gene's germline CDR1 is MGHRA and CDR2 YSYEKL. V lost 4 bases to trimming and J lost 3 bases, with 6 bases between them. CDR3 size: 13 residues. V usage is TRBV4-1 and J usage is TRBJ2-2; D is unclear. The TCR sequence derives from an adult in good health. The sample in question was peripheral blood, obtained on day 0 of AZD1222 vaccination. Here the CDR3 DNA reads TGCGCCAGCAGCCCCCCTTACACCGGGGAGCTGTTTTTT. Its translation is CASSPPYTGELFF.